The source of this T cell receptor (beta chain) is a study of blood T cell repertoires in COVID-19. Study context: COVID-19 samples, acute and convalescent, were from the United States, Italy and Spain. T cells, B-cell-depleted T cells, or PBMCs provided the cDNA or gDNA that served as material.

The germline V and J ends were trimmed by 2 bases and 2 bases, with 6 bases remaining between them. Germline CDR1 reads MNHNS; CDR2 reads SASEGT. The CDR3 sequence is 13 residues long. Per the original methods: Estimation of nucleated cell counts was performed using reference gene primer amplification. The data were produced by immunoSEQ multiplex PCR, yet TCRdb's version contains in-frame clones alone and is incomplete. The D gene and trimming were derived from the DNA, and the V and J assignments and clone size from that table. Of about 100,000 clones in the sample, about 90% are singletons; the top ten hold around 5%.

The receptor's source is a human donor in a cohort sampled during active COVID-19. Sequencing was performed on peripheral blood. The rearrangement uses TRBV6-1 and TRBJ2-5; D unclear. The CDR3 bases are TGTGCCAGCAGTGAACACCAGCAAGAGACCCAGTACTTC. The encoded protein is CASSEHQQETQYF.